The 29 T cell receptor beta chains in this list originate from one sample, sequenced in a study of CD8+ T cells in alopecia areata. Cells pooled from cutaneous lymph nodes were sorted on CD4, CD8alpha, NKG2D, NKG2ACE and other markers. RNA extraction and reverse transcription yielded cDNA as sequencing template. This table comes from immunoSEQ multiplex PCR, and its TCRdb copy is limited to in-frame clones, with some not included. Observed are under 350,000 clones, no singletons, with the top ten taking 1.2%. The source material was CD4+ T cells sorted from a lymph node. These receptors all come from a C3H/HeJ mouse with alopecia areata. This mouse strain has H2-k as its MHC haplotype.

A note on this clone: Genes and germline come from the mouse. The observed sequence ends 4 residues before the CDR3 terminus, with the missing tail filled in from the germline J gene. This chain links TRBV19 with TRBJ2-3; D is uncertain. The V end lost 4 bases, the J end lost 0 bases, and 15 bases lay between the germline ends. Per germline, CDR1 FNHDT and CDR2 SITEND (reference sequence). There are 16 residues in the CDR3. The CDR3 protein is CASSSYTRNSAETLYF. The covered CDR3 bases are TGTGCCAGCAGTTCCTATACCAGAAATAGTGCAGAA.

In this sample, this clone turned up many times. Germline and genes here are mouse. Coverage ceases 4 residues before the CDR3 finishes, and the germline J gene fills in the end. This chain connects TRBV13-1 to TRBJ2-5; maybe TRBD1 (6 bases). Per germline, CDR1 NSHNY and CDR2 SYGAGN. The CDR3 spans 15 residues. Trimming left V 2 bases short and J 1 base short, with 11 bases between. This CDR3 reads CASSENRDDQDTQYF. CDR3 DNA (partial): TGTGCCAGCAGTGAGAACAGGGATGACCAAGAC.

This clone was observed a few times. Gene names refer to mouse genes. The read terminates 3 residues before the CDR3 end, so the remaining end is supplied by the germline J gene. This chain links TRBV13-1 with TRBJ1-6, with 8 bases fitting TRBD1. TRBJ1-6 is recorded as an ORF, its role being uncertain. This CDR3 comprises 12 residues. Looked up from germline, CDR1 is NSHNY and CDR2 is SYGAGN. CDR3 DNA (partial): TGTGCCAGCAGTGATCACAGGGGGACC. Its translation is CASSDHRGT. The full CDR3 sequence reads CASSDHRGTLYF.

Details on this clone: Any gene name here is a mouse gene name. The CDR3 sequence: CASSISRDYEQYF. The sequenced part of the CDR3 DNA is TGTGCCAGCAGTATAAGCAGAGACTAT. This chain connects TRBV19 to TRBJ2-7; D is unresolved. The CDR3 end lies 4 residues beyond the end of the read and is filled in from the germline J gene. Trimming pared 1 base from V and 3 bases from J, leaving 8 bases between. The CDR3 consists of 13 residues. Germline CDR1 is FNHDT and CDR2 is SITEND (reference sequence).

This clone has a handful of counts. Gene names denote mouse genes. The read stops 3 residues short of the end of the CDR3; the missing end is completed from the germline J gene. V gene TRBV13-1 combines with J gene TRBJ1-6, with 10 bases lining up with TRBD1. TRBJ1-6 has ORF status, its function being uncertain. Per germline, CDR1 NSHNY and CDR2 SYGAGN. The CDR3 totals 15 residues. V was clipped by 5 bases and J by 7 bases; unmatched bases: 6. The CDR3 bases that were read are TGTGCCAGCAGCAGACAGGGGGCGTGGAATTCGCCC. As protein: CASSRQGAWNSP. The complete CDR3 protein is CASSRQGAWNSPLYF.

For this clone: Mouse names are used for the genes. With the read ending 4 residues before the CDR3 end, the germline J gene is used to fill in that end. This chain uses TRBV19 with TRBJ2-3, with 7 positions matching TRBD1. CDR3 size: 15 residues. The V segment lost 3 bases and the J segment 0 bases; nucleotides outside the gene matches: 4. Germline assignment: CDR1 FNHDT and CDR2 SITEND (reference sequence). CDR3 sequence: CASSNNRGSAETLYF. The sequenced CDR3 bases are TGTGCCAGCAGTAACAACAGGGGTAGTGCAGAA.

To note about this clone: Genes and germline are mouse. The sequence runs out 4 residues before the end of the CDR3; the remainder is reconstructed from the germline J gene. V and J are TRBV13-1 and TRBJ2-5; D might be TRBD1 (5 bases). The length of the CDR3 is 14 residues. Germline loops: CDR1 NSHNY, CDR2 SYGAGN. This CDR3 reads CASSDQGTEDTQYF. Partial CDR3 DNA: TGTGCCAGCAGTGATCAGGGAACGGAAGAC.

Comments on this clone: Possible read error: a much larger clone is one base away. Gene names and germline match the mouse. The CDR3 end falls 4 residues outside the read, so it is completed with the germline J gene. The sample holds other DNA sequences that translate to the same CDR3. The V call is TRBV19, the J call TRBJ2-1, with TRBD1 matching 8 bases. V shed 4 bases, J shed 1 base, and the junction held 1 base outside the gene matches. Germline loops: CDR1 FNHDT, CDR2 SITEND (reference sequence). The CDR3 is 14 amino acids. CDR3 DNA (partial): TGTGCCAGCAGTCACAGGGGGAACTATGCT. It specifies CASSHRGNYA. The full CDR3 sequence reads CASSHRGNYAEQFF.

This clone was found a few times. Gene names and germline match the mouse. The CDR3 end lies 3 residues beyond the end of the read and is filled in from the germline J gene. The rearrangement links TRBV14 to TRBJ1-6, with TRBD1 matching 11 bases. TRBJ1-6 is sorted into the ORF group, with uncertain function. This CDR3 region has 16 residues. Trimming removed 5 bases from V and 3 bases from J; junction bases left unmatched: 4. Germline CDR1 is SGHDT and CDR2 is FRDEAV. CDR3 DNA, as far as it was read: TGTGCCAGCAGCCCCGGGACAGGGGGCTATAATTCGCCC. It translates to CASSPGTGGYNSP. The whole CDR3 protein is CASSPGTGGYNSPLYF.

On this clone itself: All gene names here are mouse names. Coverage ceases 4 residues before the CDR3 finishes, and the germline J gene fills in the end. This chain links TRBV13-1 with TRBJ1-2, with 9 positions matching TRBD1. CDR3 length: 16 residues. Per germline, CDR1 NSHNY and CDR2 SYGAGN. The sequenced CDR3 bases are TGTGCCAGCAGTGATGAAAGGGGACAGGGAGGGTCC. Translation: CASSDERGQGGS. The whole CDR3 protein reads CASSDERGQGGSDYTF.

With respect to this clone: The genes are named according to mouse. The read ends 4 residues shy of where the CDR3 ends; the end is completed using the germline J gene. Different DNA sequences within this sample yield the same CDR3. This chain links TRBV13-3 with TRBJ2-1; 12 nucleotides align to TRBD2. The CDR3 covers 15 residues. V was clipped by 3 bases and J by 3 bases; unmatched bases: 1. CDR1 is NNHDY and CDR2 is SYVADS in the germline V gene. The chain's CDR3 is CASSGDWGVYAEQFF. The CDR3 bases that were read are TGTGCCAGCAGTGGGGACTGGGGGGTCTATGCT.

As to this clone: Mouse names are used for the genes. The DNA ends 4 residues before the CDR3 does, and the rest of the CDR3 is filled in from the germline J gene. The chain recombines TRBV5 with TRBJ2-5; a possible D gene is TRBD2 (5 bases). CDR1 and CDR2 (germline): LGHNA, YNLKQL (reference sequence). CDR3 length: 15 residues. Trimming shortened V by 0 bases and J by 2 bases, and 9 bases separated the two germline ends. The CDR3 bases that were read are TGTGCCAGCAGCCAAGAGGGCTGGGTCCAAGAC. It encodes CASSQEGWVQD. The whole CDR3 is CASSQEGWVQDTQYF.

Concerning this clone: Here the gene names and germline are mouse. The CDR3 end falls 4 residues outside the read, so it is completed with the germline J gene. The chain uses TRBV13-2 and TRBJ2-2; 9 bases are a match to TRBD2. Germline V gene lookup returns CDR1 NNHNN and CDR2 SYGAGS (reference sequence). V was clipped by 5 bases and J by 4 bases; unmatched bases: 6. The CDR3 is 15 residues long. This CDR3 is CASGRLGAGTGQLYF. Partial CDR3 DNA: TGTGCCAGCGGGAGACTGGGGGCGGGCACCGGG.

This clone was detected a few times. Genes and germline come from the mouse. Read data end 4 residues before the CDR3 end; the end is taken from the germline J gene. The gene calls are TRBV13-1 and TRBJ2-3; 8 bases fit TRBD2. CDR3 length: 13 residues. Trimming at V came to 10 bases and at J to 3 bases, leaving 7 bases not matched to a gene. Germline CDR1 NSHNY, CDR2 SYGAGN. CDR3 loop: CAGLGGRAETLYF. The sequenced part of the CDR3 DNA is TGTGCCGGGCTGGGGGGAAGGGCAGAA.

This clone showed up many times. Gene labels here are mouse ones. The read is 4 residues too short to cover the CDR3 end, so that end is filled in from the germline J gene. The V gene is TRBV17, the J gene TRBJ2-7, with TRBD2 matching 9 bases. In germline, CDR1 is MNHDT, CDR2 YYDKIL. The CDR3 length is 14 residues. After removal of 6 bases from V and 3 bases from J, the junction contained 6 bases not matched to a gene. This CDR3 is CASRLGTGFYEQYF. The part of the CDR3 DNA that was read is TGTGCTAGCAGACTCGGGACTGGGTTCTAT.

The sample holds a few counts of this clone. Mouse gene names and germline throughout. The read falls 4 residues short of the CDR3 end, and the missing part is taken from the germline J gene. The rearrangement joins TRBV1 to TRBJ2-5; no clear D gene. The germline V and J ends were trimmed by 0 bases and 0 bases, with 10 bases remaining between them. The germline CDR1 and CDR2 sequences are NSQYPW and LRSPGD (reference sequence). This CDR3 region has 16 residues. CDR3 bases read: TGCACCTGCAGTGCAGATCTGAGAGGGAACCAAGAC. Protein sequence: CTCSADLRGNQD. In full, the CDR3 is CTCSADLRGNQDTQYF.

This clone was detected a few times. All gene names here are mouse names. The CDR3 end lies 4 residues beyond the end of the read and is filled in from the germline J gene. This sequence joins TRBV13-1 and TRBJ2-2, with 8 bases identical to TRBD1. This CDR3 region has 15 residues. Germline CDR1 NSHNY, CDR2 SYGAGN. V lost 0 bases, J lost 4 bases, and 2 bases stayed unmatched. The CDR3: CASSDVDRVTGQLYF. The DNA read from the CDR3 is TGTGCCAGCAGTGATGTGGACAGGGTCACCGGG.

This clone appeared a few times. These gene names are mouse names. The CDR3 end falls 4 residues outside the read, so it is completed with the germline J gene. Within the sample, other DNA sequences also encode this same CDR3. V usage is TRBV5 and J usage is TRBJ2-7; 10 bases agree with TRBD2. The CDR3 has 15 amino acids. The germline V gene has CDR1 LGHNA and CDR2 YNLKQL (reference sequence). CDR3 sequence: CASSQDGTGAYEQYF. The sequenced part of the CDR3 DNA is TGTGCCAGCAGCCAAGACGGGACTGGGGCTTAT.

With regard to this clone: Each gene name is a mouse one. The read gets to within 4 residues of the CDR3 end, and the germline J gene fills in the rest. The chain is built from TRBV31 and TRBJ1-2; D call uncertain. The V gene lost 0 bases and the J gene lost 0 bases, with 8 bases spanning the gap. The CDR3 is made up of 14 amino acids. Germline V gives CDR1 GKSSPN, CDR2 SITVG. The CDR3 bases that were read are TGTGCCTGGAGTCTAACCAGTGCAAACTCC. This codes for CAWSLTSANS. The whole CDR3 region reads CAWSLTSANSDYTF. Complete variable domain (other parts from reference TRBV31 and TRBJ1-2): AQTIHQWPVAEIKAVGSPLSLGCTIKGKSSPNLYWYWQATGGTLQQLFYSITVGQVESVVQLNLSASRPKDDQFILSTEKLLLSHSGFYLCAWSLTSANSDYTFGSGTRLLVI.

Notes on this clone: Mouse gene names apply. The observed sequence ends 4 residues before the CDR3 terminus, with the missing tail filled in from the germline J gene. The sample contains more than one DNA sequence encoding this CDR3. The chain is built from TRBV5 and TRBJ2-7; 11 nucleotides line up with TRBD2. The CDR3 is 15 amino acids. Germline V gives CDR1 LGHNA, CDR2 YNLKQL (reference sequence). CDR3 sequence: CASSQGGTGGYEQYF. CDR3 DNA, as far as it was read: TGTGCCAGCAGCCAAGGCGGGACTGGGGGTTAT.

Note on this clone: Gene names and germline match the mouse. The observed sequence ends 4 residues before the CDR3 terminus, with the missing tail filled in from the germline J gene. At the DNA level, this CDR3 is encoded by other sequences in the same sample as well. The chain uses TRBV13-2 and TRBJ2-7; 10 bases are a match to TRBD2. This CDR3 comprises 14 residues. Germline-derived CDR1 and CDR2 are NNHNN and SYGAGS (reference sequence). The DNA read from the CDR3 is TGTGCCAGCGGGGAACCGGGACTGGGGTAT. The encoded protein is CASGEPGLGY. The CDR3 as a whole reads CASGEPGLGYEQYF.

This clone has a handful of counts. The germline and genes are mouse ones. Read coverage stops 3 residues before the CDR3 terminus; the germline J gene supplies the remainder. The chain employs TRBV13-1 and TRBJ1-6, with 7 bases lining up with TRBD1. TRBJ1-6 is an ORF, with its function uncertain. The CDR3 is 13 residues long. V lost 5 bases and J lost 8; bases outside the gene matches: 4. Germline V gene data show CDR1 as NSHNY and CDR2 as SYGAGN. CDR3 bases read: TGTGCCAGCAGGAAAACAGGGGATTCGCCC. It is translated as CASRKTGDSP. The whole CDR3 reads CASRKTGDSPLYF.

This clone occurred a few times. This could be a read error, since a much larger clone is one nucleotide away. Germline and genes here are mouse. The CDR3 end is not reached by the read, which stops 4 residues before it; the germline J gene fills it in. Within the sample, other DNA sequences also encode this same CDR3. The gene calls are TRBV13-1 and TRBJ2-7, with D possibly matching TRBD2 (6 bases). Germline V gene sequence: CDR1 NSHNY, CDR2 SYGAGN. The CDR3 runs 12 residues. The DNA read from the CDR3 is TGTGCCAGCAGTGACGGGGGGTAT. This gives the protein CASSDGGY. The whole CDR3 protein reads CASSDGGYEQYF.

This clone was detected only a few times. Genes and germline come from the mouse. Coverage ceases 4 residues before the CDR3 finishes, and the germline J gene fills in the end. This sequence joins TRBV17 and TRBJ2-1; 7 nucleotides agree with TRBD2. This CDR3 is built from 13 residues. Germline-derived CDR1 and CDR2 are MNHDT and YYDKIL. The DNA read from the CDR3 is TGTGCTAGCAGTAGGTGGGGGGTGGCT. Translating gives CASSRWGVA. The CDR3, in full, reads CASSRWGVAEQFF.

Concerning this clone itself: Mouse gene names and germline throughout. The read gets to within 4 residues of the CDR3 end, and the germline J gene fills in the rest. The rearrangement uses TRBV13-1 and TRBJ2-5; D may be TRBD1 (6 bases). The CDR3 is made up of 13 amino acids. From germline, CDR1 is NSHNY and CDR2 SYGAGN. V gave up 3 bases and J gave up 3 bases, with 8 bases separating them. The sequenced CDR3 bases are TGTGCCAGCAGTGGGACAGAACAAGAC. This translates into CASSGTEQD. The entire CDR3 protein reads CASSGTEQDTQYF.

In its sample, this clone was seen a few times. Gene names are mouse gene names. The sequence runs out 4 residues before the end of the CDR3; the remainder is reconstructed from the germline J gene. The chain combines TRBV13-2 with TRBJ2-7; D is possibly TRBD2 (5 bases). The CDR3 loop spans 14 amino acids. CDR1 is NNHNN, CDR2 SYGAGS, per germline (reference sequence). V lost 0 bases to trimming and J lost 3 bases, with 10 bases between them. CDR3: CASGDGLGHYEQYF. Partial CDR3 DNA: TGTGCCAGCGGTGATGGGCTGGGCCACTAT.

This clone has only a few counts. The germline and genes are mouse ones. Read data end 4 residues before the CDR3 end; the end is taken from the germline J gene. The V call is TRBV19, the J call TRBJ1-1; D uncertain. Per germline, CDR1 FNHDT and CDR2 SITEND (reference sequence). The CDR3 sequence is 13 residues long. The CDR3: CASSIPPRLEVFF. The DNA read from the CDR3 is TGTGCCAGCAGTATTCCCCCCAGATTA.

Only a few counts were recorded for this clone. These gene names are mouse names. Read data end 4 residues before the CDR3 end; the end is taken from the germline J gene. The genes are TRBV29 and TRBJ2-5; D is possibly TRBD1 (6 bases). The CDR3 extends over 14 amino acids. V dropped 4 bases and J dropped 3 bases, with 11 bases sitting between them. The V gene's germline CDR1 is MSHET and CDR2 SYDVDS. The CDR3 is CASSYPGQQDTQYF. The sequenced CDR3 bases are TGTGCTAGCAGTTATCCGGGACAACAAGAC.

This clone was counted ten times or more. The gene names given are mouse names. CDR3 protein: CTCSAAGGGRGSAETLYF. The covered CDR3 bases are TGCACCTGCAGTGCAGCCGGGGGGGGCCGGGGTAGTGCAGAA. The V and J genes are TRBV1 and TRBJ2-3; 8 bases agree with TRBD2. The CDR3 extends 4 residues past the end of the read, so its final part is completed from the germline J gene. J was trimmed by 0 bases and V by 1 base; bases with no gene match: 9. CDR1 and CDR2 from the germline V gene are NSQYPW and LRSPGD (reference sequence). The length of the CDR3 is 18 residues.